This TCR beta chain was captured in a study of cytomegalovirus exposure and HLA in healthy donors. Study-level information: Earlier work reported 110 million or so unique TCR beta sequences from 150 million to 200 million T cells. Study observations and caveats: The study labeled around 160 TCR beta chains cytomegalovirus-associated. Certain indistinguishable V segments, among them TRBV6-2 and TRBV6-3, were excluded.

The study ran its PCR with 60 Vbeta and 13 Jbeta primers. Authors' methods: An analysis that came later counted approximately 76 million unique TCR beta chains, roughly 11 million shared. The data were produced by immunoSEQ multiplex PCR, yet TCRdb's version contains in-frame clones alone and is incomplete. The V and J calls and the clone size are those of that table, but D and trimming were determined from the DNA. The table lists 85,000 to 100,000 clones, around 73% of them singletons. J was trimmed by 2 bases and V by 5 bases; bases with no gene match: 6. The CDR3 consists of 16 residues. CDR1 is LNHDA and CDR2 is SQIVND in the germline V gene (reference sequence). About this clone itself: What it recognizes is unknown.

The chain links TRBV19 to TRBJ2-3; TRBD2 matches at 11 bases. The sequence derives from a woman aged 40 to 49 in good health and CMV-seropositive. The specimen was PBMCs. The DNA for the CDR3 is TGTGCCAGTAGTGATCTAGCGGGGGGTATCACAGATACGCAGTATTTT. Residues: CASSDLAGGITDTQYF.